A selection of T cell receptor beta chains follows, all from one sample in a study of tumor-infiltrating lymphocytes in primary liver carcinoma. One entry per CDR3 protein, called by TCRdb with MiXCR from the multiplex PCR reads. The profile shows 90,000 to 140,000 distinct CDR3 sequences, approximately 78% of them singletons. Sequenced material: liver tumor tissue from sampling region 3. These receptors were collected from a man aged 35 to 55 with primary liver carcinoma and hepatitis B virus infection. CDR3s include the opening cysteine and the closing phenylalanine or tryptophan. D genes are given only for firm matches. A clone size is listed for some rows: how often the clone was seen (once, few, many), or a class if it is expanded.

clone_size d_call j_call v_call cdr3_nt cdr3_aa
- - TRBJ2-4 TRBV6-5 TGTGCCAGCAGTCAAGGAGGTGGGGGGAACATTCAGTACTTC CASSQGGGGNIQYF
- - TRBJ2-5 TRBV29-1 TGCAGGGTTACCGGCAGTGGAATAGAGATCCAGTACTTC CRVTGSGIEIQYF
- TRBD2 TRBJ2-3 TRBV5-6 TGTGCCAGCAGCTCCGGGACTAGCGGAACAGTTATGCAGTATTTT CASSSGTSGTVMQYF
- - TRBJ1-5 TRBV12-3/TRBV12-4 TGTGCCAGCACGCGGGGCGTCGCAATAAATCAGCCCCAACATTTT CASTRGVAINQPQHF
once - TRBJ2-7 TRBV5-1 TGCGTCAGCAGTGAACCTACTAGTTACGAGCAGTATTTC CVSSEPTSYEQYF
- - TRBJ2-1 TRBV5-8 TGTACCAGCAGCCTCAACCCTTTGGCTTTCGCAGGGGAAAACAATGAGCAGTCCTTC CTSSLNPLAFAGENNEQSF
- TRBD1 TRBJ2-3 TRBV6-5 TGTGCAAGCAGTTTAACCGGGACAGACATCACAGATACGCAGTATTTT CASSLTGTDITDTQYF
- TRBD2 TRBJ2-3 TRBV12-3/TRBV12-4 TGCGCCAGCACCTGGGGACTAGCGGGTGTCAGCGGTACGCAATATTTT CASTWGLAGVSGTQYF
- TRBD1 TRBJ2-2 TRBV29-1 TGCACCCTTGAGGGACAGGGTGCGTCCGGGGAGCTGTTTTTT CTLEGQGASGELFF
- TRBD2 TRBJ2-3 TRBV11-2 TGTGTCAGCAGCAGGGAAACTGGGAGGGACGGAGATACGCAGTATTTT CVSSRETGRDGDTQYF
- - TRBJ2-1 TRBV4-1 TGCGCCAGCAGCCCCAGAGTGGTAGCGAGAAGGCGTAGTGAGCAGTTCTTC CASSPRVVARRRSEQFF
- - TRBJ1-5 TRBV5-4 TGTGCCAGCAGCCCAGGGCTTAACAATCGGCCCCAGCATTTT CASSPGLNNRPQHF
medium-sized - TRBJ2-5 TRBV6-2/TRBV6-3 TGTGCCAGCAGTCAATCGACGGCAGCGGGCGAAGAGACCCAGTACTTC CASSQSTAAGEETQYF
- - TRBJ2-7 TRBV11-2 TGTGCCAGCAGTCTCTGGGGCTACGAGCAGTATTTC CASSLWGYEQYF
many - TRBJ2-5 TRBV28 TGTGCCAGCAGTTCCCCCAGGAGCGGTAAGGAGACCCAGTACTTC CASSSPRSGKETQYF
- - TRBJ2-5 TRBV29-1 TGCAGCGTTCGGAGTATCGGGAGTTGGGCAGAGACCCAATACTTC CSVRSIGSWAETQYF
- - TRBJ2-2 TRBV6-2/TRBV6-3 TGTGCCAGCAGCCGAGCCGGGACACCTTTCACCGGGGAGCTCTCTTTT CASSRAGTPFTGELSF
many TRBD2 TRBJ2-2 TRBV29-1 TGCAGCGTTGGTCGTCCGGGAGGTGGCACCGGGGAGCTGTTTTTT CSVGRPGGGTGELFF
- TRBD2 TRBJ2-5 TRBV11-3 TGTGTCAGCAGCTTTGGGACCAGCGGGAGTACTTTGGAGACCCAGTACTTC CVSSFGTSGSTLETQYF
- TRBD2 TRBJ2-1 TRBV6-5 TGTGCCAGCAGCCCTAGCGGGAGACAGTTCTTC CASSPSGRQFF